The 13 T cell receptor beta chains reported below all come from one sample, sequenced in a study of CD8+ T cells in alopecia areata. Extraction and reverse transcription of RNA yielded cDNA as the sequencing template. Assay: immunoSEQ multiplex PCR; the TCRdb copy retains only in-frame clones and omits some. Among over 150,000 clones listed, more than 55% were seen once. Treatment: oral pan-JAK inhibitor, 5-10 mg twice daily. The input for sequencing was CD4+ T cells sorted from blood, taken at week 4, from a patient treated with tofacitinib. The source is a human donor with alopecia areata.

The CDR3 protein is CASSEAGGLYEQYF. The CDR3 DNA reads TGTGCCAGCAGTGAAGCAGGGGGCCTCTACGAGCAGTACTTC. V usage is TRBV2 and J usage is TRBJ2-7, with 7 bases matching TRBD1. Germline CDR1 and CDR2: SNHLY and FYNNEI. Germline trimming cut 0 bases from V and 3 bases from J; bases unmatched to any gene: 2. There are 14 residues in the CDR3.

This chain links TRBV29-1 with TRBJ2-1; D not resolved. Per the germline V gene, CDR1 is SQVTM and CDR2 is ANQGSEA. Trimming took 4 bases from V and 5 from J, leaving 15 bases between them. The CDR3 length is 14 residues. Written as DNA, the CDR3 is TGCAGCGTTGGCCGACTTCTAACCAACAATGAGCAGTTCTTC. As protein: CSVGRLLTNNEQFF.

This chain connects TRBV6-5 to TRBJ2-7; the match to TRBD1 covers 9 bases. CDR3 size: 15 residues. Germline-derived CDR1 and CDR2 are MNHEY and SVGAGI. V trimming: 6 bases; J trimming: 4 bases; junction bases outside the gene matches: 10. The CDR3 reads CASSPQGQGVYEQYF. In DNA, the CDR3 is TGTGCCAGCAGCCCGCAGGGACAGGGAGTTTACGAGCAGTACTTC.

The CDR3 nucleotides read TGTGCCAGCAGGATCGGACAGGGCTTCACTGAAGCTTTCTTT. It yields the protein CASRIGQGFTEAFF. V gene TRBV5-4 combines with J gene TRBJ1-1; 8 bases fit TRBD1. J lost 4 bases, V lost 5 bases, and 7 bases had no gene match. The CDR3 runs 14 residues. Germline V gene data show CDR1 as SGHNT and CDR2 as YYREEE (reference sequence).

As for this clone: One end of the junction is discordant with germline, which a read error may explain. The chain recombines TRBV5-1 with TRBJ1-5; no firm D call. Germline CDR1 reads SGHRS; CDR2 reads YFSETQ. CDR3 size: 12 residues. CDR3 protein: CASRYLESRPPF. DNA for the CDR3: TGCGCCAGCAGATACTTAGAGTCCCGACCTCCTTTT.

V is TRBV4-2 and J is TRBJ2-2; 10 bases align to TRBD2. Germline trimming cut 3 bases from V and 9 bases from J; bases unmatched to any gene: 7. The CDR3 has 15 residues. Germline V gene sequence: CDR1 LGHNA, CDR2 YNFKEQ. DNA of the CDR3: TGTGCCAGCAGCCAGGACGGGACTAGCGAAAGGGAGCTGTTTTTT. It translates to CASSQDGTSERELFF.

The chain recombines TRBV7-2 with TRBJ2-1, with TRBD2 matching 11 bases. Germline V CDR1 and CDR2: SGHTA, FQGNSA. Losses at the gene ends were 4 bases for V and 7 bases for J; bases not matched to a gene: 18. This CDR3 is 19 amino acids long. CDR3 in amino acids: CASSSRVSGGATSRNEQFF. As DNA, the CDR3 is TGTGCCAGCAGCTCACGGGTTAGCGGGGGGGCGACGAGCAGGAATGAGCAGTTCTTC.

This chain connects TRBV5-1 to TRBJ1-4; 10 positions match TRBD1. Germline CDR1 and CDR2: SGHRS and YFSETQ. This CDR3 is 14 amino acids long. V lost 7 bases to trimming and J lost 3 bases; unmatched junction nucleotides: 3. The CDR3 DNA follows: TGCGCCAGCCGGGACAGGGGAGCTAATGAAAAACTGTTTTTT. Protein sequence: CASRDRGANEKLFF.

This clone was seen a few times. The V call is TRBV29-1, the J call TRBJ2-5; possibly TRBD1 or TRBD2 for D (5 bases each). The CDR3 covers 13 residues. Germline lookup yields CDR1 SQVTM and CDR2 ANQGSEA. With 7 bases removed from V and 7 bases from J, the gap between germline ends came to 19 bases. In DNA form, the CDR3 reads TGCAGCGGGGTCGGGGACCCGAGTGGGACCCAGTACTTC. It encodes CSGVGDPSGTQYF. The entire variable domain, with the rest obtained from reference TRBV29-1 and TRBJ2-5, is as follows: SAVISQKPSRDICQRGTSLTIQCQVDSQVTMMFWYRQQPGQSLTLIATANQGSEATYESGFVIDKFPISRPNLTFSTLTVSNMSPEDSSIYLCSGVGDPSGTQYFGPGTRLLVL.

This clone was detected once. This chain connects TRBV30 to TRBJ2-7, with D unresolved. The germline gives CDR1 GTSNPN, CDR2 SVGIG (reference sequence). The CDR3 length is 12 residues. Trimming shortened V by 2 bases and J by 3 bases, and 8 bases separated the two germline ends. The CDR3 nucleotides read TGTGCCTGGAGTATCACCTACTACGAGCAGTACTTC. Translated: CAWSITYYEQYF.

This sequence joins TRBV15 and TRBJ2-4, with 7 bases that match TRBD1. CDR3 length: 14 residues. Per germline, CDR1 LNHNV and CDR2 YYDKDF (reference sequence). J lost 7 bases, V lost 6 bases, and 9 bases had no gene match. This CDR3 reads CATRKGQVPNIQYF. CDR3 in DNA: TGTGCCACCAGAAAAGGACAGGTGCCGAACATTCAGTACTTC.

The rearrangement links TRBV14 to TRBJ2-7; possibly TRBD1 for D (5 bases). Trimming took off 6 bases at V and 4 bases at J, with 10 bases between the two ends. Germline lookup yields CDR1 SGHDN and CDR2 FVKESK. The CDR3 totals 12 residues. DNA of the CDR3: TGTGCCAGCAGACAAACAGGATACGAGCAGTACTTC. Translating it yields CASRQTGYEQYF.

CDR3 coding DNA: TGTGCCAGCAGCCAAGATAGATACGGGAAAGGCTACACCTTC. Its translation: CASSQDRYGKGYTF. This sequence joins TRBV4-2 and TRBJ1-2; no definite D call. From germline, CDR1 is LGHNA and CDR2 YNFKEQ. The CDR3 contains 14 residues. V lost 0 bases and J 8 bases, leaving 13 bases between the germline ends.